Given below is one T cell receptor (beta chain) in context. The sample comes from a study of CD8+ T cells in alopecia areata. Treatment here: oral pan-JAK inhibitor, 5-10 mg twice daily. Sequencing relied on a cDNA template that was reverse transcribed from extracted RNA. The method was immunoSEQ multiplex PCR; TCRdb's version includes in-frame clones alone and lacks a portion of them. The table includes 200,000 to 250,000 clones, around three fifths detected once. This CDR3 has 15 residues. The V and J ends lost 0 bases and 2 bases respectively, with 10 bases between them. Germline V CDR1 and CDR2: LGHNA, YSLEER.

This clonotype was obtained from a human donor with alopecia areata. Specimen: CD4+ T cells sorted from blood, collected at week 4, from a patient treated with tofacitinib. This chain links TRBV4-3 with TRBJ1-1; D unclear. CDR3 region: CASSQDYASNTEAFF. In DNA, the CDR3 is TGCGCCAGCAGCCAAGACTATGCAAGTAACACTGAAGCTTTCTTT.